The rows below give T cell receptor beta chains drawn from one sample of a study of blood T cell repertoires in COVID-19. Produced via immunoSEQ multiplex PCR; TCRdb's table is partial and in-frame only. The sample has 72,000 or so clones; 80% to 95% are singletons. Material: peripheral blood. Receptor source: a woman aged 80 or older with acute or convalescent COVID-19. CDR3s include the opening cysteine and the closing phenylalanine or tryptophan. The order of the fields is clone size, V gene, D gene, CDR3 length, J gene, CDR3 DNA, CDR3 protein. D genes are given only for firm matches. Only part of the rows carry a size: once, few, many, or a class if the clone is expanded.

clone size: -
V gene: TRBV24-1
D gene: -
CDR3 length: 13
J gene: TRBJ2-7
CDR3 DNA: TGTGCCACCAGTGATCCGGGGTACTACGAGCAGTACTTC
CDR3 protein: CATSDPGYYEQYF

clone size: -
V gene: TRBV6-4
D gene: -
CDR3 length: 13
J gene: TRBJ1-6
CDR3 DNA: TGTGCCAGCAGCCCAGTTATTGGCTCACCCCTCCACTTT
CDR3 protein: CASSPVIGSPLHF

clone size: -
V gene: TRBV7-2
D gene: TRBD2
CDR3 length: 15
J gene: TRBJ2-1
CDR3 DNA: TGTGCCAGCAGCCCACTAGCGGGCTCCTACAATGAGCAGTTCTTC
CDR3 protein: CASSPLAGSYNEQFF

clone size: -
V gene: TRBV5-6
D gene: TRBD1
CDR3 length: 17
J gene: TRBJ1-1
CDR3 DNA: TGTGCCAGCAGCTTCATTACACGGACAGGGACTGGAACTGAAGCTTTCTTT
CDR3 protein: CASSFITRTGTGTEAFF

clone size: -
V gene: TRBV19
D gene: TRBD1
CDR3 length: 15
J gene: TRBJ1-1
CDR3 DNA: TGTGCCAGTAGTAAATACGGACAGGCGAACACTGAAGCTTTCTTT
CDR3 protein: CASSKYGQANTEAFF

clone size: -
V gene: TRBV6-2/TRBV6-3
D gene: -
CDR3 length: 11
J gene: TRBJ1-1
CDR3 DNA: TGTGCCAGCAGTCAGGGATTTGAAGCTTTCTTT
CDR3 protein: CASSQGFEAFF

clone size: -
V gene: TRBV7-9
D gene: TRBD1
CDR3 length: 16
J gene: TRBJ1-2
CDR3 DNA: TGTGCCAGCAGCTTTGGACAGGGCCCTCTAAACTATGGCTACACCTTC
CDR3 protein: CASSFGQGPLNYGYTF

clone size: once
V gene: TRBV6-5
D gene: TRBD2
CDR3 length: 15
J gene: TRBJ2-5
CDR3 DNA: TGTGCCAGCAGTTACTATGGCGGGAGATCCGGGACCCAGTACTTC
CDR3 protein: CASSYYGGRSGTQYF

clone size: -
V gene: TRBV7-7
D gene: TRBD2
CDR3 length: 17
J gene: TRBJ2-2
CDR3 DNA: TGTGCCAGCAGCTCCCGCCCTAGCGGGGTGAACACCGGGGAGCTGTTTTTT
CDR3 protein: CASSSRPSGVNTGELFF

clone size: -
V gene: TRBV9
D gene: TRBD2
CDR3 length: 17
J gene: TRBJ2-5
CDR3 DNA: TGTGCCAGCAGCGGATGGACTAGCGGGAGGGCCAGGGAGACCCAGTACTTC
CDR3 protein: CASSGWTSGRARETQYF

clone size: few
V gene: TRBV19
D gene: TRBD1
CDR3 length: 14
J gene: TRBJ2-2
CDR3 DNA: TGTGCCAGTGACAGGGGGCAAGGCACCGGGGAGCTGTTTTTT
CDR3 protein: CASDRGQGTGELFF

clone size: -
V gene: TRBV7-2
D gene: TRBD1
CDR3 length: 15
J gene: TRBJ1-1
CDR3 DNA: TGTGCCAGCAGCGTATCCCGGGACAGGGCCACTGAAGCTTTCTTT
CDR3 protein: CASSVSRDRATEAFF

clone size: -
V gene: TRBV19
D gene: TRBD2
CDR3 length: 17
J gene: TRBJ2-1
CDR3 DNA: TGTGCCAGTAGTATAGATCACCGAGCGGGAGCAGGGAATGAGCAGTTCTTC
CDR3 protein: CASSIDHRAGAGNEQFF

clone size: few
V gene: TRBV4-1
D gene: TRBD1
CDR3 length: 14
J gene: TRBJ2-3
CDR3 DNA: TGCGCCAGCAGCCGGACAGGGACGGGAGATACGCAGTATTTT
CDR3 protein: CASSRTGTGDTQYF

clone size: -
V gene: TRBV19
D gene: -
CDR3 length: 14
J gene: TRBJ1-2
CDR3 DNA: TGTGCCAGCGCCGATACCGGGACTAGCTATGGCTACACCTTC
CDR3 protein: CASADTGTSYGYTF

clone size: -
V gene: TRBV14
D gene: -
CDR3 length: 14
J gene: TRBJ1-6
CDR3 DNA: TGTGCCAGCAGCCTGCCCGGCTATAATTCACCCCTCCACTTT
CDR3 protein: CASSLPGYNSPLHF

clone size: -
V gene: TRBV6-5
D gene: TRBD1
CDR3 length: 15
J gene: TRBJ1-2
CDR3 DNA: TGTGCCAGCAGTTTTCTACTTCAGGGGGCGGGAGGCTACACCTTC
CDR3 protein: CASSFLLQGAGGYTF

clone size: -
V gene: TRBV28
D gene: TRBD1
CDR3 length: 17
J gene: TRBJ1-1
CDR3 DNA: TGTGCCAGCAGAAATCGGGACAGGGGGTTCATGAACACTGAAGCTTTCTTT
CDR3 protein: CASRNRDRGFMNTEAFF

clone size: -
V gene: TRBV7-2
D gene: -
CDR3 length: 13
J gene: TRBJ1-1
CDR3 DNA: TGTGCCAGCAGCTCCCAGGGGTGGACTGAAGCTTTCTTT
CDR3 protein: CASSSQGWTEAFF

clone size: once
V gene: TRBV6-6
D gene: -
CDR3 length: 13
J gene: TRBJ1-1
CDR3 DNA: TGTGCCACCAACATCAGGATGAACACTGAAGCTTTCTTT
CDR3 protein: CATNIRMNTEAFF

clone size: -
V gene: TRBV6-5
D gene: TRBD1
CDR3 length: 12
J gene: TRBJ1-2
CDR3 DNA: TGTGCCAGCCGGGGGGACAGGGATGGCTACACCTTC
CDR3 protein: CASRGDRDGYTF

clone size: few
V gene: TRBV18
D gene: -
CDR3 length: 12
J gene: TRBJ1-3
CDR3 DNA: TGTGCCAGCTCACCAAGCAGAAACACCATATATTTT
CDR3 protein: CASSPSRNTIYF

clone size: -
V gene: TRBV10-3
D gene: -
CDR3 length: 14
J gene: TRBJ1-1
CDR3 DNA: TGTGCCATCAATGGGGGCGCAGTGAACACTGAAGCTTTCTTT
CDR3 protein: CAINGGAVNTEAFF

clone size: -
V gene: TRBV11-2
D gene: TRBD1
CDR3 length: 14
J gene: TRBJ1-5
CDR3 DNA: TGTGCCAGCAGCCGGACAGGGGGCAATCAGCCCCAGCATTTT
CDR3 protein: CASSRTGGNQPQHF

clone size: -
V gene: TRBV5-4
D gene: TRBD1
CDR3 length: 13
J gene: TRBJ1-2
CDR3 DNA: TGTGCCAGCAGCTCGGGACAGGGTTATGGCTACACCTTC
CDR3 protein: CASSSGQGYGYTF

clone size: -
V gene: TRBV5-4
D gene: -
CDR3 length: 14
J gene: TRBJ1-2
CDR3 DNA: TGTGCCAGCAGCTTGGGGCAGGGAGGTCAAGGCTACACCTTC
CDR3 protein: CASSLGQGGQGYTF

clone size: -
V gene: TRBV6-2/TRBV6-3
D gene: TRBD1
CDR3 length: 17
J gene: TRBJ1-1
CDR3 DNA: TGTGCCAGCAGTTACGGGAGGACAGGGGGGATGAACACTGAAGCTTTCTTT
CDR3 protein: CASSYGRTGGMNTEAFF

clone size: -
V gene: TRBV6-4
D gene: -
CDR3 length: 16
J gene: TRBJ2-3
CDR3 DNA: TGTGCCAGCAAGCATCGAGACTCTCCCTGCACAGATACGCAGTATTTT
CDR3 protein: CASKHRDSPCTDTQYF

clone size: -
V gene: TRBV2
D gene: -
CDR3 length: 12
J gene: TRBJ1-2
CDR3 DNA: TGTGCCAGCTCAACAGTGACGAATGGCTACACCTTC
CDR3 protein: CASSTVTNGYTF

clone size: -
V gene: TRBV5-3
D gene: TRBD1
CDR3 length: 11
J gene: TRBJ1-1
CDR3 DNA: TGTGCCAGAAGCCCCGACAGGGGGCCTCACTTT
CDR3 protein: CARSPDRGPHF

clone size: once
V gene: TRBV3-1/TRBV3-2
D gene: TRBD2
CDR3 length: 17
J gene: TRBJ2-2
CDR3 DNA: TGTGCCAGCAGCACAGAACCGGGACGGGACTATACCGGGGAGCTGTTTTTT
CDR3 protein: CASSTEPGRDYTGELFF

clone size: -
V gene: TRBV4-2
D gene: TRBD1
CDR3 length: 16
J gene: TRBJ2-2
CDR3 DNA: TGTGCCAGCAGCCTTACAGGGGGCGAGAGGTCTCGGGAGCTGTTTTTT
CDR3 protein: CASSLTGGERSRELFF

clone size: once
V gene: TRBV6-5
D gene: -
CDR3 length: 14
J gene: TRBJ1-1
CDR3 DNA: TGTGCCAGCAGTTACTCGTTCAGGGACACTGAAGCTTTCTTT
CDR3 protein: CASSYSFRDTEAFF

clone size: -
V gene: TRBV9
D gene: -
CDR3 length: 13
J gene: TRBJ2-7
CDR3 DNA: TGTGCCAGCAGCGTATCTGCGACATACGAGCAGTACTTC
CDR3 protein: CASSVSATYEQYF

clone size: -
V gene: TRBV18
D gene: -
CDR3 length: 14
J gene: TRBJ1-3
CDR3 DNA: TGTGCCAGCTCCCAGGGAAGTGGAGGAAACACCATATATTTT
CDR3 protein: CASSQGSGGNTIYF

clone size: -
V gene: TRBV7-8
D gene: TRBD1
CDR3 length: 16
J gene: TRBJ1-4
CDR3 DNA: TGTGCCAGCAGCCCAGGTCGGGGACAGGGTAGTGAAAAACTGTTTTTT
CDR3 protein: CASSPGRGQGSEKLFF

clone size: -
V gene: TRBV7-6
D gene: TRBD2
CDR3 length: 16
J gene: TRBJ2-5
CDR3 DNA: TGTGCCAGCAGCGTAGGCGCCAGCGGGGGAGGGGAGACCCAGTACTTC
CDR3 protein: CASSVGASGGGETQYF

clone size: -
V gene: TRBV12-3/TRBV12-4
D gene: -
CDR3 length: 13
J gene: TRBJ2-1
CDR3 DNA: TGTGCCAGCAGTTTAGCGCGGTATACTGAGCAGTTCTTC
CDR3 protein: CASSLARYTEQFF

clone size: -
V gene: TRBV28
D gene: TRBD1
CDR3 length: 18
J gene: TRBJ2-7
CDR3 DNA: TGTGCCAGCAGTTTTGGACAGGGGGCGGCGGAAAAGTCCTACGAGCAGTACTTC
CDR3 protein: CASSFGQGAAEKSYEQYF

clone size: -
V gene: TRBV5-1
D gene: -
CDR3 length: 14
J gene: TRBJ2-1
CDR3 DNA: TGCGCCAGCAGCCCCCGGGGTGGGTGGGATGAGCAGTTCTTC
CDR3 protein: CASSPRGGWDEQFF

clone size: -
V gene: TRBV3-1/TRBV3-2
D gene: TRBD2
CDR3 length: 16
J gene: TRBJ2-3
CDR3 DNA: TGTGCCAGCAGCCAAGATCTAGCGGTAAAAACAGATACGCAGTATTTT
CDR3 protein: CASSQDLAVKTDTQYF

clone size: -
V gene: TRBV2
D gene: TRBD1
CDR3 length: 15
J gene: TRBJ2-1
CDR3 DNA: TGTGCCAGCAGTCCCGACAGGGCTTCTTACAATGAGCAGTTCTTC
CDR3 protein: CASSPDRASYNEQFF

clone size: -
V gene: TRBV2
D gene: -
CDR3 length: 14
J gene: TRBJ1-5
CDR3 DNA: TGTGCCAGCAGTCTCCGGGGGGGTTATCAGCCCCAGCATTTT
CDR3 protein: CASSLRGGYQPQHF